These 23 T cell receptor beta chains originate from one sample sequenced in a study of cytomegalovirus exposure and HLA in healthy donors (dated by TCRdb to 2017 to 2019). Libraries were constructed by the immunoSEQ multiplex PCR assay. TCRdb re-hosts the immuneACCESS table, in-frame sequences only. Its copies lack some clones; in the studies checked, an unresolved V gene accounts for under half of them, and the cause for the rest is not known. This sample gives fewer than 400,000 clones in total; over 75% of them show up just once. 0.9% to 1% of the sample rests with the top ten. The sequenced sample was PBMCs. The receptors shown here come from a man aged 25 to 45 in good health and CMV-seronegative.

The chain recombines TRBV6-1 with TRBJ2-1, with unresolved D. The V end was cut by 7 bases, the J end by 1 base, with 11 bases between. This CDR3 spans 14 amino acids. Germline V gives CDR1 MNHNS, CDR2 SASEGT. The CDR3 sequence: CASTPARSYNEQFF. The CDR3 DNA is TGTGCCAGCACGCCAGCGCGGTCCTACAATGAGCAGTTCTTC.

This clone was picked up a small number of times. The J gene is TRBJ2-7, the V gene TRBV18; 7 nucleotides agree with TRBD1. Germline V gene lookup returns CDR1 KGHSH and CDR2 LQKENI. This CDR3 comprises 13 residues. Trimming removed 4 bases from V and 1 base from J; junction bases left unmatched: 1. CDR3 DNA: TGTGCCAGCTCACGGGACAGATCCTACGAGCAGTACTTC. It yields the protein CASSRDRSYEQYF.

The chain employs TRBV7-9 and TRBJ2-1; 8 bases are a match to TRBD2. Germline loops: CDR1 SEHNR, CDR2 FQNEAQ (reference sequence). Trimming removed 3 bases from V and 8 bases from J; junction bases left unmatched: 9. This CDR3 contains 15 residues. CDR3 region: CASSFVSGGLDEQFF. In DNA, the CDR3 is TGTGCCAGCAGCTTTGTGAGCGGGGGTTTAGATGAGCAGTTCTTC.

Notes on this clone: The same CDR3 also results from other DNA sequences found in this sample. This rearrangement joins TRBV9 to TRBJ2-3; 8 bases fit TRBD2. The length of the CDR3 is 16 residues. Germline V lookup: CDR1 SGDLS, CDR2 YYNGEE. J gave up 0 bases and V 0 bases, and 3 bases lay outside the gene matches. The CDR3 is CASSVAGGPSTDTQYF. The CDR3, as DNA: TGTGCCAGCAGCGTAGCGGGGGGGCCTAGCACAGATACGCAGTATTTT.

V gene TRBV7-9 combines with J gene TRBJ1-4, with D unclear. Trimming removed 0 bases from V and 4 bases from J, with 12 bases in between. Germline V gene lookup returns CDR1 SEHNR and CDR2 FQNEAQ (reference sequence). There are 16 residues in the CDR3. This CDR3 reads CASSLAGRTFNEKLFF. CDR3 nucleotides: TGTGCCAGCAGCTTAGCGGGGAGAACCTTTAATGAAAAACTGTTTTTT.

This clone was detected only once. The CDR3 coding sequence is TGTGCCAGCAGCGTACAGGGGGGCAATGAGCAGTTCTTC. Translation: CASSVQGGNEQFF. The chain recombines TRBV7-9 with TRBJ2-1; 8 bases fit TRBD1. Germline V CDR1 and CDR2: SEHNR, FQNEAQ (reference sequence). The CDR3 sequence is 13 residues long. With V trimmed by 5 bases and J by 6 bases, 3 bases remained unmatched.

The CDR3 is CASSLRGTYGYTF. Here the CDR3 DNA reads TGTGCCAGCAGCTTGAGGGGCACCTATGGCTACACCTTC. The chain has TRBV5-6 and TRBJ1-2; TRBD1 might be the D (5 bases). The germline V gene encodes CDR1 SGHDT and CDR2 YYEEEE. This CDR3 comprises 13 residues. The germline V and J ends were trimmed by 1 base and 4 bases, with 8 bases remaining between them.

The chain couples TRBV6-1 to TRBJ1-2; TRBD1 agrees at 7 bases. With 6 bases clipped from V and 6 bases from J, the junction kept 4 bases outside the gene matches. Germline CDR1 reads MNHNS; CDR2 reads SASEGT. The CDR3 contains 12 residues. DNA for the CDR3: TGTGCCAGCAGCTCCGACAGGGATGGCTACACCTTC. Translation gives CASSSDRDGYTF.

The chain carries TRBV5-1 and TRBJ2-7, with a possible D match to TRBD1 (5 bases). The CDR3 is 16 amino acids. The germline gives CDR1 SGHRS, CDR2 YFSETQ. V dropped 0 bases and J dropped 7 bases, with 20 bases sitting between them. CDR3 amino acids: CASSLAERQSGGEQYF. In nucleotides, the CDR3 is TGCGCCAGCAGCTTGGCCGAACGACAGTCGGGCGGTGAGCAGTACTTC.

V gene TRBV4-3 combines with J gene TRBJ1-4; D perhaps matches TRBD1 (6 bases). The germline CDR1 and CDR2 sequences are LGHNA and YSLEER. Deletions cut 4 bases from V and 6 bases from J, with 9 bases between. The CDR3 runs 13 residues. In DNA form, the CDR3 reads TGCGCCAGCAGCCCTTACAGGGATGAAAAACTGTTTTTT. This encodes CASSPYRDEKLFF.

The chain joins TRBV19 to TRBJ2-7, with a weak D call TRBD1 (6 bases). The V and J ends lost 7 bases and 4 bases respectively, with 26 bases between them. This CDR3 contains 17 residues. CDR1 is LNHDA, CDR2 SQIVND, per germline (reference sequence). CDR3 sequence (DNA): TGTGCCAGTACCACGAACGTGGGGACAACATCAGTTTACGAGCAGTACTTC. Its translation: CASTTNVGTTSVYEQYF.

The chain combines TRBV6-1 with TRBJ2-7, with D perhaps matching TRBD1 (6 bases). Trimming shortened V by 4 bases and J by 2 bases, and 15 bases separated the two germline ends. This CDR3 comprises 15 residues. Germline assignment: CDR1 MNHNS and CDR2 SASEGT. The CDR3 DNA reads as TGTGCCAGCAGTGGGGATATTGGACAGACCTACGAGCAGTACTTC. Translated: CASSGDIGQTYEQYF.

The CDR3: CASSSRGRVWGEQYF. The CDR3 bases are TGTGCCAGCAGCTCCAGGGGCAGGGTGTGGGGCGAGCAGTACTTC. The rearrangement joins TRBV7-6 to TRBJ2-7, with D perhaps TRBD1 (6 bases). Per the germline V gene, CDR1 is SGHVS and CDR2 is FNYEAQ. Trimming took off 4 bases at V and 6 bases at J, with 19 bases between the two ends. This CDR3 region has 15 residues.

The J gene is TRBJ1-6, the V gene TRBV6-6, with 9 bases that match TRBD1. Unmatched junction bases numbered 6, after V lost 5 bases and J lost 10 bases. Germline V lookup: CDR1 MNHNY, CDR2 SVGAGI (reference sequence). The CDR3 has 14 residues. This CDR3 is CASSGDRVRSPLHF. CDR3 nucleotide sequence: TGTGCCAGCAGTGGGGACAGGGTCCGATCACCCCTCCACTTT.

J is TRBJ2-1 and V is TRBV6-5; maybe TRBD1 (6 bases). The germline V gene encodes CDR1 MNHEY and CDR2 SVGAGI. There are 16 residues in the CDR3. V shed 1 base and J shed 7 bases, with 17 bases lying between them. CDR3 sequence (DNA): TGTGCCAGCAGTTACTTGGGGACATTAGGGATTAATGAGCAGTTCTTC. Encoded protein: CASSYLGTLGINEQFF.

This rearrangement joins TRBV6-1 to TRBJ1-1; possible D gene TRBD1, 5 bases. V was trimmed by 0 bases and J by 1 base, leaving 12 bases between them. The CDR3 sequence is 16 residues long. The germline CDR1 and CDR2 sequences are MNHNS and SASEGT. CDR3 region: CASSEANTGWNTEAFF. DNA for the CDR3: TGTGCCAGCAGTGAAGCAAATACAGGATGGAACACTGAAGCTTTCTTT.

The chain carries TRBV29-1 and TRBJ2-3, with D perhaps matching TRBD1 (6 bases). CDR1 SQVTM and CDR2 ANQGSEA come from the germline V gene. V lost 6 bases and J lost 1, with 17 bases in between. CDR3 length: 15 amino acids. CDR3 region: CSVEVWTEGTDTQYF. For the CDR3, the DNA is TGCAGCGTGGAGGTTTGGACAGAGGGCACAGATACGCAGTATTTT.

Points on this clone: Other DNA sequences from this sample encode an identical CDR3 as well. CDR3: CSVETGGYGYTF. Written as DNA, the CDR3 is TGCAGCGTTGAAACAGGGGGCTATGGCTACACCTTC. The genes are TRBV29-1 and TRBJ1-2, with 8 bases fitting TRBD1. CDR3 size: 12 residues. Germline trimming cut 2 bases from V and 4 bases from J; bases unmatched to any gene: 0. In germline, CDR1 is SQVTM, CDR2 ANQGSEA.

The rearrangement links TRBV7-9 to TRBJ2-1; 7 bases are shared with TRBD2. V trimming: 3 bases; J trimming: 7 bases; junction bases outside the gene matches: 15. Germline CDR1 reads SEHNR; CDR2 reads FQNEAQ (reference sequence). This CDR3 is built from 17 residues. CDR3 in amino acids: CASSLGGLAVFGNEQFF. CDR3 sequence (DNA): TGTGCCAGCAGCTTGGGCGGGCTAGCGGTGTTCGGTAATGAGCAGTTCTTC.

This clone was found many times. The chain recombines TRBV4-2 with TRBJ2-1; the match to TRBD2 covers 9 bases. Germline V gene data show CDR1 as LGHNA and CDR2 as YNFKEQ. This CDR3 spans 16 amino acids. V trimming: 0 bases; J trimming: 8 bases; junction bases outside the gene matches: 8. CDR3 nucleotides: TGTGCCAGCAGCCAAGAGGGCGGGGGGGCCCCCGATGAGCAGTTCTTC. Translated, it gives CASSQEGGGAPDEQFF.

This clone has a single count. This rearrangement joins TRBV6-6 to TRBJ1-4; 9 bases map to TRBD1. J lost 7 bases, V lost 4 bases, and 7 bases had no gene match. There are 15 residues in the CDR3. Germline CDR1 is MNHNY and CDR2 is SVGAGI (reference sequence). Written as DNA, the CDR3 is TGTGCCAGCAGTTCCCACAGGGGGCGCGGTGAAAAACTGTTTTTT. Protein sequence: CASSSHRGRGEKLFF.

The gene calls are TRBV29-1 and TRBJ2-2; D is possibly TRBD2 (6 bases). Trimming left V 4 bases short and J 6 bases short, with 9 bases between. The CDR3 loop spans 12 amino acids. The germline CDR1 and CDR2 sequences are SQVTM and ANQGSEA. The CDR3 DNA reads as TGCAGCGTTGGCAGGGAGGCCGGGGAGCTGTTTTTT. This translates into CSVGREAGELFF.

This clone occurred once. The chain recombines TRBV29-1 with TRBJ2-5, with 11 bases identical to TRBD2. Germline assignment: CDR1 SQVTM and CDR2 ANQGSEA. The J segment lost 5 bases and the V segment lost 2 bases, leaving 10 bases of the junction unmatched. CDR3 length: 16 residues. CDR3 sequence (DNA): TGCAGCGTTGAACTAGTAGAACTAGCGGGGGTGGAGACCCAGTACTTC. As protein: CSVELVELAGVETQYF.